This TCR beta chain originates from a study of T cells after yellow fever vaccination. Findings of the study overall: Clones that expanded after primary vaccination mostly reappeared after the booster (around 96% CD4, 88% CD8).

This clonotype was picked up a small number of times. Its antigen remains unknown. The CDR3 is 11 amino acids. Per germline, CDR1 LNHNV and CDR2 YYDKDF (reference sequence). V shed 8 bases and J shed 8 bases, with 9 bases lying between them. Template switching with 5'RACE generated the TCR cDNA and added a universal primer site and UMIs. TCRdb re-called the 5' RACE reads through MiXCR, storing one row per CDR3 protein. Counted here are a few hundred thousand distinct CDR3 sequences, around 6.8% occurring once; the ten biggest clones make up 15% to 20%. V usage is TRBV15 and J usage is TRBJ1-4; D is undetermined. The TCR was taken from a man younger than 30 who received the YFV17D yellow fever vaccine. This material consisted of PBMCs, taken roughly seven weeks after the first yellow fever vaccination. The CDR3 DNA reads TGTGCCACCGCTTATCAGGAAAAACTGTTTTTT. Amino acid sequence: CATAYQEKLFF.